A selection of T cell receptor beta chains follows, all from one sample in a study of shared clonotypes between healthy human individuals. Repertoires were generated with immunoSEQ multiplex PCR, while TCRdb's copy carries only in-frame clones and drops some. Here the sample spans hundreds of thousands of clones, about 90% being singletons. The specimen sequenced was naive CD8+ T cells sorted from blood. The source is a man aged 25 to 45 in good health. The CDR3 runs from the conserved cysteine through the conserved F or W. The D gene is left open where the match is weak. Clone size appears in some rows only: once, few, many, or a class for an expanded clone.

TRBJ2-7,.,TRBV29-1,TRBD1,CSVAGTGRSYEQYF,TGCAGCGTTGCCGGGACAGGGAGGTCCTACGAGCAGTACTTC
TRBJ1-3,.,TRBV7-9,TRBD1,CASSPWTGGTNTIYF,TGTGCCAGCAGCCCCTGGACAGGGGGGACAAACACCATATATTTT
TRBJ2-7,.,TRBV6-5,.,CASSHRWTEEQYF,TGTGCCAGCAGTCATCGGTGGACTGAAGAGCAGTACTTC
TRBJ1-4,.,TRBV2,TRBD1,CASRGQGPEKLFF,TGTGCCAGCCGCGGACAGGGGCCGGAAAAACTGTTTTTT
TRBJ1-1,.,TRBV2,.,CASSVVNTEAFF,TGTGCCAGCAGTGTGGTGAACACTGAAGCTTTCTTT
TRBJ2-1,.,TRBV7-9,TRBD2,CASSLGGLAGAYNEQFF,TGTGCCAGCAGCTTAGGGGGACTAGCGGGAGCATACAATGAGCAGTTCTTC
TRBJ2-7,.,TRBV7-9,TRBD2,CASSSGLAGDIYEQYF,TGTGCCAGCAGCTCGGGACTAGCGGGCGATATTTACGAGCAGTACTTC
TRBJ2-1,.,TRBV28,.,CASGASDYNEQFF,TGTGCCAGCGGGGCTAGCGACTACAATGAGCAGTTCTTC
TRBJ2-1,.,TRBV27,.,CASSLSWRGRGNEQFF,TGTGCCAGCAGTTTATCGTGGCGGGGGCGAGGCAATGAGCAGTTCTTC
TRBJ2-2,.,TRBV6-1,.,CASSEVPEGPGELFF,TGTGCCAGCAGTGAAGTACCGGAGGGACCCGGGGAGCTGTTTTTT
TRBJ2-7,.,TRBV7-8,.,CASSSGGQGGPYEQYF,TGTGCCAGCAGCTCCGGCGGGCAGGGAGGCCCCTACGAGCAGTACTTC
TRBJ1-2,once,TRBV5-6,.,CASSLLRQRRGDGGYTF,TGTGCCAGCAGCTTGTTGAGACAGAGACGCGGGGACGGTGGCTACACCTTC
TRBJ2-7,.,TRBV14,TRBD1,CASSITGGPEQYF,TGTGCCAGCAGCATCACAGGGGGTCCCGAGCAGTACTTC
TRBJ2-1,.,TRBV7-8,TRBD2,CASSLGTALTSGPSYNEQFF,TGTGCCAGCAGCTTAGGGACAGCTTTGACTAGCGGGCCCTCCTACAATGAGCAGTTCTTC
TRBJ2-1,.,TRBV11-3,TRBD2,CASSSTSGSTDEQFF,TGTGCCAGCAGCTCCACTAGCGGGAGCACAGATGAGCAGTTCTTC
TRBJ2-5,.,TRBV9,TRBD1,CASSVEDRDQETQYF,TGTGCCAGCAGCGTAGAGGACAGGGACCAAGAGACCCAGTACTTC
TRBJ2-5,.,TRBV7-9,TRBD2,CASSPREGRGETQYF,TGTGCCAGCAGCCCTCGAGAGGGGAGGGGAGAGACCCAGTACTTC
TRBJ2-1,.,TRBV7-8,.,CASSFLDPNEQFF,TGTGCCAGCAGCTTCCTAGACCCCAATGAGCAGTTCTTC
TRBJ2-1,.,TRBV28,.,CASLGVSYNEQFF,TGTGCCAGCTTAGGGGTATCCTACAATGAGCAGTTCTTC
TRBJ1-1,.,TRBV18,.,CASSPGQLSEAFF,TGTGCCAGCTCACCCGGACAGCTCTCTGAAGCTTTCTTT
TRBJ2-7,.,TRBV27,.,CASSQRLDYEQYF,TGTGCCAGCAGTCAGAGACTAGACTACGAGCAGTACTTC
TRBJ1-4,.,TRBV4-1,.,CASSQPGGGSANEKLFF,TGCGCCAGCAGCCAACCGGGGGGCGGTTCGGCTAATGAAAAACTGTTTTTT
TRBJ2-7,.,TRBV7-9,.,CASSLNSYEQYF,TGTGCCAGCAGCTTAAACTCCTACGAGCAGTACTTC
TRBJ2-5,.,TRBV13,TRBD2,CASSPTSGSPQTQYF,TGTGCCAGCAGCCCTACTAGCGGGAGCCCGCAGACCCAGTACTTC
TRBJ1-3,.,TRBV19,.,CASSSAASSGNTIYF,TGTGCCAGTAGTTCTGCAGCGTCCTCTGGAAACACCATATATTTT
TRBJ1-5,.,TRBV7-2,.,CASSLEYQPQHF,TGTGCCAGCAGCTTAGAATATCAGCCCCAGCATTTT
TRBJ1-3,.,TRBV5-5,.,CASSSQDGSSGNTIYF,TGTGCCAGCAGTTCCCAGGACGGGAGCTCTGGAAACACCATATATTTT
TRBJ2-7,.,TRBV9,TRBD2,CASSPGTSFSDEQYF,TGTGCCAGCAGTCCGGGGACTAGCTTTAGCGACGAGCAGTACTTC
TRBJ2-7,.,TRBV15,.,CATSREHLHEQYF,TGTGCCACCAGCAGAGAACACCTCCACGAGCAGTACTTC
TRBJ2-7,few,TRBV27,.,CASSDLGDEQYF,TGTGCCAGCAGTGATTTGGGTGACGAGCAGTACTTC
TRBJ1-1,.,TRBV10-3,TRBD1,CAISDGTATEAFF,TGTGCCATCAGTGACGGGACAGCCACTGAAGCTTTCTTT
TRBJ1-4,.,TRBV27,TRBD1,CASSLSISWTGNEKLFF,TGTGCCAGCAGTTTATCCATCTCGTGGACAGGGAATGAAAAACTGTTTTTT
TRBJ2-7,.,TRBV11-2,.,CASSPGTDYEQYF,TGTGCCAGCAGCCCCGGGACGGACTACGAGCAGTACTTC
TRBJ1-1,.,TRBV5-5,.,CASSLQGRSYTEAFF,TGTGCCAGCAGCCTTCAGGGTAGGAGCTACACTGAAGCTTTCTTT
TRBJ1-4,.,TRBV15,.,CATSRLGNQNEKLFF,TGTGCCACCAGCAGGTTGGGAAACCAGAATGAAAAACTGTTTTTT
TRBJ2-3,.,TRBV5-1,TRBD2,CASSTGLAGSTDTQYF,TGCGCCAGCAGCACGGGACTAGCGGGAAGCACAGATACGCAGTATTTT
TRBJ1-1,.,TRBV28,.,CASSFRGPARAFF,TGTGCCAGCAGTTTTCGGGGGCCGGCCCGGGCTTTCTTT
TRBJ2-5,.,TRBV27,.,CASSFRGAGWTQYF,TGTGCCAGCAGCTTTAGGGGTGCAGGGTGGACCCAGTACTTC
TRBJ2-5,few,TRBV18,.,CASSPSALGETQYF,TGTGCCAGCTCACCAAGTGCACTGGGGGAGACCCAGTACTTC
TRBJ1-4,.,TRBV5-1,TRBD1,CASSLPGTGDEKLFF,TGCGCCAGCAGTCTTCCCGGGACAGGGGATGAAAAACTGTTTTTT
TRBJ1-4,.,TRBV5-5,TRBD1,CASSSSGQGWEKLFF,TGTGCCAGCAGTTCCTCGGGACAGGGTTGGGAAAAACTGTTTTTT
TRBJ1-2,.,TRBV28,TRBD1,CASGPLPDRSGVEGYTF,TGTGCCAGCGGCCCGCTCCCGGACAGGAGCGGTGTGGAAGGCTACACCTTC
TRBJ2-1,.,TRBV28,.,CASSPPEWALVNEQFF,TGTGCCAGCAGTCCCCCCGAATGGGCGTTGGTCAATGAGCAGTTCTTC